The entry below describes one T cell receptor (beta chain). Its specificity is not known. The source of the sample is a study of cytomegalovirus exposure and HLA in healthy donors. Whole-study findings and limits: TCR beta V- and J-gene trimming was later associated with a missense DCLRE1C variant.

Germline values: CDR1 MGHRA, CDR2 YSYEKL. CDR3 length: 16 amino acids. Trimming at V came to 0 bases and at J to 9 bases, leaving 11 bases not matched to a gene. Primers for the PCR totalled 60 Vbeta and 13 Jbeta. Using immunoSEQ multiplex PCR, the repertoire was profiled, and TCRdb retains in-frame clones only, with some absent. The table has 150,000 to 200,000 clones, approximately 70% seen once. This rearrangement joins TRBV4-1 to TRBJ2-1; 7 bases align to TRBD2. The TCR originated in a human donor in good health. Sequencing input: PBMCs. CDR3 in amino acids: CASSQEASGGSSEQFF. CDR3 DNA sequence: TGCGCCAGCAGCCAAGAGGCCTCGGGGGGAAGTAGTGAGCAGTTCTTC.